This T cell receptor beta chain comes out of a study of OX40 agonist ivuxolimab in advanced cancers. Overall study results and limits: Partly responding patients at 0.1-3.0 mg/kg showed some of the smallest clonal expansion.

Notes on this clone: The antigen is undetermined.

V was shortened by 5 bases and J by 4 bases, with 14 bases between the two germline ends. This CDR3 is 15 amino acids long. Germline V gene lookup returns CDR1 LNHDA and CDR2 SQIVND (reference sequence). Here immunoSEQ multiplex PCR was the method, and the copy in TCRdb shows in-frame clones only, minus some. The repertoire has just under 85,000 clones, approximately 84% of them found once; the top ten carry under 8%. The source was CD4+ or CD8+ T cells sorted from blood, collected in a trial of the OX40 agonist ivuxolimab. The chain joins TRBV19 to TRBJ1-4; a weak D match, TRBD1 (5 bases). This TCR derives from an adult with an advanced solid tumor such as melanoma, head and neck, liver or kidney cancer. The CDR3 bases are TGTGCCAGTAGTCCCCGCCAGGGACTTAATGAAAAACTGTTTTTT. Its protein product is CASSPRQGLNEKLFF.